These 20 T cell receptor beta chains came from one sample sequenced in a study of control samples from healthy donors and cancer patients. TCRdb's copy holds only in-frame clones and misses some; the assay was immunoSEQ multiplex PCR. The sample lists approximately 110,000 clones, 83% occurring once. Sequenced: blood. Receptors were obtained from a woman in her forties or fifties in good health.

This CDR3 is CASSLGLARPTDTQYF. The CDR3 DNA reads TGCGCCAGCAGCCTCGGACTAGCGAGGCCCACAGATACGCAGTATTTT. V usage is TRBV4-3 and J usage is TRBJ2-3; 9 bases are shared with TRBD2. Trimming took 4 bases from V and 2 from J; bases not matched to a gene: 7. The CDR3 is 16 residues long. Germline lookup yields CDR1 LGHNA and CDR2 YSLEER.

CDR3 sequence (DNA): TGCGCCAGCAGCCAACTTCGGTCTAGCTATAATTCACCCCTCCACTTT. Encoded protein: CASSQLRSSYNSPLHF. The V call is TRBV4-3, the J call TRBJ1-6; D not resolved. The CDR3 runs 16 residues. V dropped 2 bases and J dropped 3 bases, with 11 bases sitting between them. The germline V gene has CDR1 LGHNA and CDR2 YSLEER.

This sequence joins TRBV15 and TRBJ1-5; possibly TRBD1 for D (5 bases). There are 13 residues in the CDR3. Trimming took off 4 bases at V and 6 bases at J, with 10 bases between the two ends. In germline, CDR1 is LNHNV, CDR2 YYDKDF (reference sequence). DNA for the CDR3: TGTGCCACCAGCATCATTAGGGGTCAGCCCCAGCATTTT. Its protein is CATSIIRGQPQHF.

The rearrangement links TRBV30 to TRBJ2-5, with 8 bases matching TRBD1. V dropped 5 bases and J dropped 3; count of bases not matched to a gene: 5. The CDR3 covers 13 residues. Germline lookup yields CDR1 GTSNPN and CDR2 SVGIG (reference sequence). CDR3 protein: CAWGTGGKETQYF. The CDR3 region has the DNA TGTGCCTGGGGAACAGGGGGTAAAGAGACCCAGTACTTC.

The V and J genes are TRBV5-8 and TRBJ1-1; no clear D. The CDR3 contains 14 residues. In germline, CDR1 is SGHTS, CDR2 YDEGEE. V was shortened by 3 bases and J by 1 base, with 10 bases between the two germline ends. In nucleotides, the CDR3 is TGTGCCAGCAGCTCCCAAGGCGGGAACACTGAAGCTTTCTTT. Translating gives CASSSQGGNTEAFF.

This clone was seen more than once but under ten times. The chain employs TRBV29-1 and TRBJ1-2; D not certain. The CDR3 has 11 amino acids. Between the trimmed V and J ends, which lost 3 bases and 1 base, there was a span of 3 bases. Germline V gene lookup returns CDR1 SQVTM and CDR2 ANQGSEA. The CDR3 loop is CSVDSNYGYTF. The CDR3, as DNA: TGCAGCGTTGACAGTAACTATGGCTACACCTTC.

The chain couples TRBV6-6 to TRBJ2-6, with a possible D match to TRBD1 (6 bases). In germline, CDR1 is MNHNY, CDR2 SVGAGI (reference sequence). This CDR3 comprises 17 residues. Trimming shortened V by 7 bases and J by 2 bases, and 18 bases separated the two germline ends. This chain's CDR3 is CASTRTKRGTGANVLTF. For the CDR3, the DNA is TGTGCCAGCACTCGAACCAAAAGGGGGACTGGGGCCAACGTCCTGACTTTC.

The rearrangement links TRBV7-2 to TRBJ2-7; 7 bases fit TRBD1. The CDR3 totals 14 residues. Germline CDR1 is SGHTA and CDR2 is FQGNSA. Losses at the gene ends were 4 bases for V and 1 base for J; bases not matched to a gene: 4. The CDR3 protein is CASSSATGSYEQYF. Here the CDR3 DNA reads TGTGCCAGCAGCTCAGCGACAGGGTCCTACGAGCAGTACTTC.

The chain employs TRBV11-3 and TRBJ2-1, with TRBD2 matching 10 bases. The CDR3 is made up of 16 amino acids. From germline, CDR1 is SGHNT and CDR2 YENEEA. J gave up 7 bases and V 4 bases, and 10 bases lay outside the gene matches. Here the CDR3 DNA reads TGTGCCAGCAGCTCTAGCGGGAGAGGGCTAGGGAATGAGCAGTTCTTC. Amino acid sequence: CASSSSGRGLGNEQFF.

This clone has only one observation. The V and J genes are TRBV27 and TRBJ2-2; D tentatively fits TRBD1 or TRBD2 (6 bases each). The CDR3 is 16 residues long. V was clipped by 1 base and J by 4 bases, with 13 bases between them. The V gene's germline CDR1 is MNHEY and CDR2 SMNVEV (reference sequence). CDR3 DNA sequence: TGTGCCAGCAGTTTATTAGGGGGGATCATCACCGGGGAGCTGTTTTTT. This translates into CASSLLGGIITGELFF.

For this clone: At the DNA level, this CDR3 is encoded by other sequences in the same sample as well. This chain connects TRBV7-9 to TRBJ2-3; D is perhaps TRBD2 (5 bases). The V gene's germline CDR1 is SEHNR and CDR2 FQNEAQ (reference sequence). The CDR3 covers 12 residues. V lost 1 base and J 8 bases, leaving 7 bases between the germline ends. The CDR3: CASSLVGGTQYF. CDR3 coding DNA: TGTGCCAGCAGCTTAGTCGGAGGTACGCAGTATTTT.

This clone was found a few times. V is TRBV7-3 and J is TRBJ2-6; 7 bases align to TRBD1. Germline CDR1 is SGHTA and CDR2 is FQGTGA. J lost 2 bases, V lost 4 bases, and 2 bases had no gene match. CDR3 length: 15 amino acids. The CDR3 protein is CASSSDRAGANVLTF. The CDR3 DNA follows: TGTGCCAGCAGCTCCGACAGGGCTGGGGCCAACGTCCTGACTTTC.

The chain is built from TRBV7-2 and TRBJ2-5; TRBD1 matches at 9 bases. Losses at the gene ends were 5 bases for V and 3 bases for J; bases not matched to a gene: 4. Germline lookup yields CDR1 SGHTA and CDR2 FQGNSA. The CDR3 has 14 residues. The CDR3 DNA sequence: TGTGCCAGCAGCGAACAGGGGGCGAAAGAGACCCAGTACTTC. Its translation: CASSEQGAKETQYF. Combining the CDR3 with reference TRBV7-2 and TRBJ2-5 gives the whole variable domain GAGVSQSPSNKVTEKGKDVELRCDPISGHTALYWYRQSLGQGLEFLIYFQGNSAPDKSGLPSDRFSAERTGGSVSTLTIQRTQQEDSAVYLCASSEQGAKETQYFGPGTRLLVL.

This chain uses TRBV5-1 with TRBJ2-7, with D perhaps TRBD2 (5 bases). The CDR3 is made up of 12 amino acids. CDR1 and CDR2 (germline): SGHRS, YFSETQ. V lost 2 bases and J lost 3, with 6 bases in between. In DNA form, the CDR3 reads TGCGCCAGCAGCTTCGAGGGCTACGAGCAGTACTTC. Its translation is CASSFEGYEQYF.

The chain carries TRBV5-4 and TRBJ1-6, with D possibly matching TRBD1 (5 bases). With 1 base removed from V and 6 bases from J, the gap between germline ends came to 11 bases. The CDR3 is made up of 15 amino acids. CDR1 is SGHNT, CDR2 YYREEE, per germline (reference sequence). The CDR3 nucleotides are TGTGCCAGCAGCTTGTTCGGGCAGGGTAATTCACCCCTCCACTTT. It specifies CASSLFGQGNSPLHF.

The chain carries TRBV28 and TRBJ1-5; no firm D call. The CDR3 length is 15 residues. Looked up from germline, CDR1 is MDHEN and CDR2 is SYDVKM. V lost 7 bases to trimming and J lost 2 bases, with 15 bases between them. CDR3: CASTIAGVGNQPQHF. The CDR3 DNA is TGTGCCAGCACCATAGCGGGTGTGGGCAATCAGCCCCAGCATTTT.

This clone was picked up one time. The chain combines TRBV30 with TRBJ1-5, with 9 bases that match TRBD1. The germline CDR1 and CDR2 sequences are GTSNPN and SVGIG (reference sequence). The CDR3 contains 17 residues. With V trimmed by 1 base and J by 4 bases, 11 bases remained unmatched. Written as DNA, the CDR3 is TGTGCCTGGAGTGGGAGGGACAGGGTGATAGGGAATCAGCCCCAGCATTTT. This encodes CAWSGRDRVIGNQPQHF.

The rearrangement joins TRBV4-1 to TRBJ1-2; 8 nucleotides line up with TRBD1. The length of the CDR3 is 14 residues. Germline CDR1 and CDR2: MGHRA and YSYEKL. Losses at the gene ends were 3 bases for V and 4 bases for J; bases not matched to a gene: 4. DNA for the CDR3: TGCGCCAGCAGCCAGGGGACAGGTGGCTATGGCTACACCTTC. It encodes CASSQGTGGYGYTF.

This clone was recorded once. The chain links TRBV11-3 to TRBJ2-5; 11 nucleotides agree with TRBD2. The CDR3 covers 17 residues. The junction had 12 bases not matched to a gene; V was cut back by 2 bases and J by 7 bases. Looked up from germline, CDR1 is SGHNT and CDR2 is YENEEA. The CDR3 here is CASSLTLAGTSGRTQYF. Written as DNA, the CDR3 is TGTGCCAGCAGCTTAACGCTCGCCGGGACTAGCGGTAGGACCCAGTACTTC.

The chain uses TRBV5-6 and TRBJ2-1; TRBD2 matches 9 bases. The CDR3 extends over 15 amino acids. The J segment lost 9 bases and the V segment lost 0 bases, leaving 7 bases of the junction unmatched. Looked up from germline, CDR1 is SGHDT and CDR2 is YYEEEE. The CDR3 DNA follows: TGTGCCAGCAGCTTGGTAGCGGGGGCTAGCGGTGAGCAGTTCTTC. Protein: CASSLVAGASGEQFF. The variable domain in full, with the rest retrieved from reference TRBV5-6 and TRBJ2-1, is DAGVTQSPTHLIKTRGQQVTLRCSPKSGHDTVSWYQQALGQGPQFIFQYYEEEERQRGNFPDRFSGHQFPNYSSELNVNALLLGDSALYLCASSLVAGASGEQFFGPGTRLTVL.